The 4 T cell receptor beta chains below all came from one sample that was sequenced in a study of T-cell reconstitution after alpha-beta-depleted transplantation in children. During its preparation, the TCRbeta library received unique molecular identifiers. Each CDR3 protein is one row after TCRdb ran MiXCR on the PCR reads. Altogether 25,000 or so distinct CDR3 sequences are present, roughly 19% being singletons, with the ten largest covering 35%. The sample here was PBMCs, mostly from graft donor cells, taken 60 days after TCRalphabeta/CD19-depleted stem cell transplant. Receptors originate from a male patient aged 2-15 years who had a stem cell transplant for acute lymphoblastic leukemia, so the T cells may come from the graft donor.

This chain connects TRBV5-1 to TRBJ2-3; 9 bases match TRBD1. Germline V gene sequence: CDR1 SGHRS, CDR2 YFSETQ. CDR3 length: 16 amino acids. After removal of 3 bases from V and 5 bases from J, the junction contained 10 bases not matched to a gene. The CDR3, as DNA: TGCGCCAGCAGCTGGCCCCGGGACAGGGCCGTAGATACGCAGTATTTT. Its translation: CASSWPRDRAVDTQYF.

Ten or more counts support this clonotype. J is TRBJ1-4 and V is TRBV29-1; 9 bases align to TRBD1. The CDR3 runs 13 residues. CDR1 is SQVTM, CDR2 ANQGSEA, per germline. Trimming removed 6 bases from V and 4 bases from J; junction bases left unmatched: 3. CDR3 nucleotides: TGCAGCGTAGAGACAGGGGGTAATGAAAAACTGTTTTTT. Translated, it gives CSVETGGNEKLFF.

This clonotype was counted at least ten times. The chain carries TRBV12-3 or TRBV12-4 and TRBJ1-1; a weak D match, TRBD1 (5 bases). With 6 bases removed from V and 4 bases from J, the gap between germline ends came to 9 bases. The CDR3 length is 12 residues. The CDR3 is CASRRGATEAFF. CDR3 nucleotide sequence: TGTGCCAGCAGGAGGGGTGCCACTGAAGCTTTCTTT.

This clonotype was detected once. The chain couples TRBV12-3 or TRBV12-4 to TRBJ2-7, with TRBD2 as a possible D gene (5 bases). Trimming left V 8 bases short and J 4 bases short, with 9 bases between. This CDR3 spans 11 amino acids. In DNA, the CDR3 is TGTGCCAGCTCCCGGGGTTACGAGCAGTACTTC. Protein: CASSRGYEQYF.